The 20 T cell receptor beta chains below all came from one sample that was sequenced in a study of OX40 agonist ivuxolimab in advanced cancers. The protocol was immunoSEQ multiplex PCR, while the TCRdb copy is restricted to in-frame clones and leaves out a portion. The table lists more than 30,000 clones, less than 90% of them singletons. The sequencing used CD4+ or CD8+ T cells sorted from blood, collected in a trial of the OX40 agonist ivuxolimab. These receptors originate from an adult with an advanced solid tumor such as melanoma, head and neck, liver or kidney cancer.

V usage is TRBV27 and J usage is TRBJ1-4; D is ambiguous. This CDR3 has 16 amino acids. The V and J ends lost 5 bases and 0 bases respectively, with 13 bases between them. Per the germline V gene, CDR1 is MNHEY and CDR2 is SMNVEV (reference sequence). CDR3 sequence: CASSLYRRATNEKLFF. CDR3 nucleotide sequence: TGTGCCAGCAGTCTATACCGACGGGCAACTAATGAAAAACTGTTTTTT.

To note about this clone: At one of its ends the junction is not consistent with the germline gene, which may arise from a read error. Other DNA sequences in this sample translate to the same CDR3. This chain links TRBV10-1 with TRBJ1-1; no firm D call. Germline CDR1 is WNHNN and CDR2 is SYGVQD (reference sequence). CDR3 length: 12 residues. CDR3 in amino acids: CASSDRNTEAFF. The CDR3 bases are TGCGCCAGCAGTGACCGGAACACCGAAGCTTTCTTT.

The V gene is TRBV9, the J gene TRBJ2-2; a possible D gene is TRBD2 (5 bases). This CDR3 comprises 14 residues. V was shortened by 3 bases and J by 5 bases, with 11 bases between the two germline ends. The germline gives CDR1 SGDLS, CDR2 YYNGEE. This CDR3 reads CASSAPSGTGELFF. As DNA, the CDR3 is TGTGCCAGCAGCGCCCCGTCGGGGACCGGGGAGCTGTTTTTT.

V usage is TRBV7-8 and J usage is TRBJ2-7, with TRBD1 as a possible D gene (6 bases). Germline V gene data show CDR1 as SGHVS and CDR2 as FQNEAQ. The CDR3 spans 13 residues. Trimming removed 3 bases from V and 2 bases from J, with 8 bases in between. The CDR3 DNA reads as TGTGCCAGCAGCTTGTCAGGGGCCTACGAGCAGTACTTC. It encodes CASSLSGAYEQYF.

This chain uses TRBV6-5 with TRBJ2-1, with D perhaps TRBD1 (5 bases). Trimming cost V 2 bases and J 7 bases, with 12 bases left between them. The CDR3 runs 14 residues. Per germline, CDR1 MNHEY and CDR2 SVGAGI. CDR3 amino acids: CASSYGQAGNEQFF. CDR3 sequence (DNA): TGTGCCAGCAGTTACGGACAAGCAGGGAATGAGCAGTTCTTC.

The genes are TRBV2 and TRBJ2-2, with a possible D match to TRBD2 (6 bases). Trimming cost V 6 bases and J 2 bases, with 10 bases left between them. Germline loops: CDR1 SNHLY, CDR2 FYNNEI. The CDR3 spans 14 residues. The CDR3 coding sequence is TGTGCCAGCAGGGGGAGGCACAACACCGGGGAGCTGTTTTTT. Protein: CASRGRHNTGELFF.

The chain couples TRBV28 to TRBJ2-1; D is ambiguous. The CDR3 covers 18 residues. CDR1 is MDHEN, CDR2 SYDVKM, per germline. V lost 6 bases and J lost 0, with 21 bases in between. CDR3 sequence reads: CASSHGPGFQSSYNEQFF. DNA for the CDR3: TGTGCCAGCAGCCACGGCCCGGGCTTTCAAAGCTCCTACAATGAGCAGTTCTTC.

The rearrangement links TRBV7-2 to TRBJ1-1; 7 bases are a match to TRBD1. Per germline, CDR1 SGHTA and CDR2 FQGNSA. CDR3 size: 15 residues. V shed 3 bases and J 2 bases; nucleotides not matched to a gene: 6. The CDR3 nucleotides are TGTGCCAGCAGCTTGGCGACAGGGCCCAACACTGAAGCTTTCTTT. It encodes CASSLATGPNTEAFF.

J is TRBJ2-2 and V is TRBV27, with no clear D. This CDR3 region has 17 residues. Germline loops: CDR1 MNHEY, CDR2 SMNVEV (reference sequence). V was trimmed by 6 bases and J by 3 bases, leaving 20 bases between them. CDR3 nucleotides: TGTGCCAGCAGCCGGTGGGTAAGCCTGTCGTACACCGGGGAGCTGTTTTTT. Translating it yields CASSRWVSLSYTGELFF.

The J gene is TRBJ2-1, the V gene TRBV9, with D possibly matching TRBD2 (6 bases). This CDR3 spans 15 amino acids. Germline loops: CDR1 SGDLS, CDR2 YYNGEE. Deletions cut 7 bases from V and 0 bases from J, with 14 bases between. CDR3 in DNA: TGTGCCAGCTCGATGGAGGGTACCTCCTACAATGAGCAGTTCTTC. Residues: CASSMEGTSYNEQFF.

The rearrangement uses TRBV9 and TRBJ1-2; 12 nucleotides agree with TRBD1. CDR3 length: 16 amino acids. Germline CDR1 SGDLS, CDR2 YYNGEE. Germline trimming cut 0 bases from V and 8 bases from J; bases unmatched to any gene: 8. CDR3 residues: CASSVGRDRGLLGYTF. CDR3 nucleotide sequence: TGTGCCAGCAGCGTAGGCCGGGACAGGGGGCTGCTCGGCTACACCTTC.

V is TRBV6-1 and J is TRBJ2-7; 9 bases line up with TRBD2. CDR1 is MNHNS and CDR2 is SASEGT in the germline V gene. With 4 bases clipped from V and 2 bases from J, the junction kept 9 bases outside the gene matches. The CDR3 length is 16 residues. As DNA, the CDR3 is TGTGCCAGCAGTGGGGTGGGGACTAGCCTCCCCTACGAGCAGTACTTC. Translation gives CASSGVGTSLPYEQYF.

The CDR3 sequence is CASSPGGGNQPQHF. Here the CDR3 DNA reads TGCGCCAGCAGCCCTGGAGGGGGAAATCAGCCCCAGCATTTT. V gene TRBV5-1 combines with J gene TRBJ1-5, with D perhaps TRBD1 (6 bases). The ends were cut back, 4 bases at V and 4 bases at J, with 12 bases in the middle. The V gene's germline CDR1 is SGHRS and CDR2 YFSETQ. This CDR3 is built from 14 residues.

The chain is built from TRBV30 and TRBJ1-1; D is unresolved. The CDR3 totals 13 residues. V lost 1 base and J lost 2, with 8 bases in between. Germline CDR1 is GTSNPN and CDR2 is SVGIG (reference sequence). CDR3: CAWSDSPNTEAFF. The CDR3 nucleotides read TGTGCCTGGAGTGACAGTCCTAACACTGAAGCTTTCTTT.

J is TRBJ1-1 and V is TRBV6-5; no clear D gene. Germline CDR1 is MNHEY and CDR2 is SVGAGI. The CDR3 loop spans 14 amino acids. Trimming left V 2 bases short and J 1 base short, with 8 bases between. The CDR3 region has the DNA TGTGCCAGCAGTTACGATTCAGGGAACACTGAAGCTTTCTTT. Its protein product is CASSYDSGNTEAFF.

This chain uses TRBV7-6 with TRBJ2-7; a weak D match, TRBD1 (6 bases). Trimming shortened V by 5 bases and J by 1 base, and 12 bases separated the two germline ends. The CDR3 is 14 amino acids. Germline CDR1 and CDR2: SGHVS and FNYEAQ. Written as DNA, the CDR3 is TGTGCCAGCAGCCCCCAGGACAGATCCTACGAGCAGTACTTC. This codes for CASSPQDRSYEQYF.

The gene calls are TRBV5-1 and TRBJ1-1; 10 bases are shared with TRBD1. This CDR3 is 15 amino acids long. With 2 bases clipped from V and 0 bases from J, the junction kept 1 base outside the gene matches. Germline CDR1 is SGHRS and CDR2 is YFSETQ. CDR3 nucleotide sequence: TGCGCCAGCAGCTTTGACAGGGGGCTGAACACTGAAGCTTTCTTT. The encoded protein is CASSFDRGLNTEAFF.

The chain recombines TRBV5-1 with TRBJ2-7, with 9 bases identical to TRBD1. V gave up 0 bases and J gave up 3 bases; unmatched junction bases: 1. Germline V gives CDR1 SGHRS, CDR2 YFSETQ. The CDR3 sequence is 14 residues long. CDR3 in amino acids: CASSLGGQGYEQYF. Here the CDR3 DNA reads TGCGCCAGCAGCTTGGGGGGACAGGGCTACGAGCAGTACTTC.

The chain couples TRBV14 to TRBJ2-3; 8 bases agree with TRBD1. CDR3 size: 17 residues. V gave up 7 bases and J gave up 3 bases; unmatched junction bases: 15. CDR1 and CDR2 (germline): SGHDN, FVKESK. The CDR3 reads CASNPLNRGIRTDTQYF. In DNA form, the CDR3 reads TGTGCCAGCAACCCCCTAAACAGGGGGATCCGGACAGATACGCAGTATTTT.

The CDR3 spells CASSLGFLWTF. For the CDR3, the DNA is TGTGCCAGCAGCTTAGGGTTCCTGTGGACCTTC. The chain is built from TRBV7-2 and TRBJ1-2; D remains unclear. Germline V gene sequence: CDR1 SGHTA, CDR2 FQGNSA. The CDR3 totals 11 residues. V was trimmed by 1 base and J by 14 bases, leaving 11 bases between them.